Detailed here is one T cell receptor beta chain. Its cognate antigen is unknown. The length of the CDR3 is 16 residues. CDR1 and CDR2 (germline): MGHDK, SYGVNS. With V trimmed by 4 bases and J by 0 bases, 5 bases remained unmatched. The entry originates in a study of OX40 agonist ivuxolimab in advanced cancers. Study outcomes and limitations: Expanded peripheral T-cell antigen specificity went undetermined.

The protocol was immunoSEQ multiplex PCR, while the TCRdb copy is restricted to in-frame clones and leaves out a portion. The sample has roughly 39,000 clones, more than 80% seen once. The origin of this receptor is an adult with an advanced solid tumor such as melanoma, head and neck, liver or kidney cancer. The specimen comprised CD4+ or CD8+ T cells sorted from blood, sampled in a trial of the OX40 agonist ivuxolimab. The chain recombines TRBV25-1 with TRBJ2-2; 7 bases are a match to TRBD1. The CDR3, as DNA: TGTGCCAGCAGTGCCGGGACAGTCTCGAACACCGGGGAGCTGTTTTTT. Translated, it gives CASSAGTVSNTGELFF.